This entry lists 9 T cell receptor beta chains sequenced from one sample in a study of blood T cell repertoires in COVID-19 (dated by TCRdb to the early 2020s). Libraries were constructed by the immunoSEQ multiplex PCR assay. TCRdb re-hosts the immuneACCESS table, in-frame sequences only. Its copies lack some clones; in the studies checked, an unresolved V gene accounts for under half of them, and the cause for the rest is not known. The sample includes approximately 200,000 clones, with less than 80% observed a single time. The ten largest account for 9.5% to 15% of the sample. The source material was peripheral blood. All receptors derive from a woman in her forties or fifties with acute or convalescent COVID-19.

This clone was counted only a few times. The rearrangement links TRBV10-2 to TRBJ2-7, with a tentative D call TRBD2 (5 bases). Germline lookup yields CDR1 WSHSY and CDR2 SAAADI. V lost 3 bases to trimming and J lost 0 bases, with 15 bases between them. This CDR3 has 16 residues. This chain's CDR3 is CASSDPRRQSSYEQYF. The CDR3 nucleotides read TGCGCCAGCAGTGACCCCCGGAGGCAGAGCTCCTACGAGCAGTACTTC.

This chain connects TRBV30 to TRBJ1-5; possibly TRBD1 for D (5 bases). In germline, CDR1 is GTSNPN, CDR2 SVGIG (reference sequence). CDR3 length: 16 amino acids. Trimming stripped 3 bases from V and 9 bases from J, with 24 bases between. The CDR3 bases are TGTGCCTGGAGCCCATACGGCCCGGACATACCTCGGCCCCAGCATTTT. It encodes CAWSPYGPDIPRPQHF.

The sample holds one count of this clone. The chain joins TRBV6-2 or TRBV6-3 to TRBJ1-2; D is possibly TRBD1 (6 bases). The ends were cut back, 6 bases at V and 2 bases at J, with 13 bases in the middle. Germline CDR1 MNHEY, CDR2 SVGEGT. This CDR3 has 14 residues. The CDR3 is CASSPHQGNYGYTF. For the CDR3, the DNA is TGTGCCAGCAGCCCCCACCAGGGGAACTATGGCTACACCTTC.

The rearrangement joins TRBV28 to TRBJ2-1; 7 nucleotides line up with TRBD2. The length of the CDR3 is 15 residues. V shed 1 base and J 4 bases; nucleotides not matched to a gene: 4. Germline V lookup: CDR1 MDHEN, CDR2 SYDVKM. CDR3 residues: CASSLYPSGYNEQFF. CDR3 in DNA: TGTGCCAGCAGTTTATATCCTAGCGGATACAATGAGCAGTTCTTC.

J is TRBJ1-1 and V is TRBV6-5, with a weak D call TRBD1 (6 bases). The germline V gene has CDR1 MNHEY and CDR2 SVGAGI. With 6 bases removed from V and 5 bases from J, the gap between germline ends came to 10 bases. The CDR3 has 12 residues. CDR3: CASSRDRTEAFF. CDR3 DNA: TGTGCCAGCAGCCGTGACAGGACTGAAGCTTTCTTT.

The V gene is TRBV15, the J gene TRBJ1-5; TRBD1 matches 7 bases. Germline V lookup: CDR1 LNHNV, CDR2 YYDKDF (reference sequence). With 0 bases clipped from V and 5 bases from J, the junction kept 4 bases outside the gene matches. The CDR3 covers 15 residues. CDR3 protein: CATSRDVGGYQPQHF. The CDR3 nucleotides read TGTGCCACCAGCAGAGATGTAGGGGGCTATCAGCCCCAGCATTTT.

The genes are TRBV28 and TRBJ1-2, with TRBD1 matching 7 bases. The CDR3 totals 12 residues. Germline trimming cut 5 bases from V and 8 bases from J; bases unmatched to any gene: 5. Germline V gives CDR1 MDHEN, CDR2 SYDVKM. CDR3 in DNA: TGTGCCAGCAGTCCACAGGGGTCCGGCTACACCTTC. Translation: CASSPQGSGYTF.

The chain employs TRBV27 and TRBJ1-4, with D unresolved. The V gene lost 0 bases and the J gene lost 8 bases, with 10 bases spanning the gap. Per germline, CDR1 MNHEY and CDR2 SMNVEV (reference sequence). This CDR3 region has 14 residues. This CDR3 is CASSLSGGLEKLFF. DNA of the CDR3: TGTGCCAGCAGTTTATCTGGAGGTCTCGAAAAACTGTTTTTT.

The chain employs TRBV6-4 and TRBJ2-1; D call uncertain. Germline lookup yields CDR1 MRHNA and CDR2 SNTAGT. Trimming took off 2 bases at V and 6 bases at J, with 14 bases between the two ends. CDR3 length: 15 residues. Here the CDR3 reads CASSDGQAASNEQFF. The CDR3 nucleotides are TGTGCCAGCAGTGACGGGCAGGCCGCCTCCAATGAGCAGTTCTTC.